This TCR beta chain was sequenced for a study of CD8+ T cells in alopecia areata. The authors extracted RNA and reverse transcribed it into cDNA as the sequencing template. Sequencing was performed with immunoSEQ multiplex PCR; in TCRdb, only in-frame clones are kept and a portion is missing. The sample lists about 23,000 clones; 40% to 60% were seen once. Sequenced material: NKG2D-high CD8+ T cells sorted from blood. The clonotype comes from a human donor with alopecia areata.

CDR3 coding DNA: TGTGCCAGCAGCTTAGCGGGAACGAACACCGGGGAGCTGTTTTTT. This codes for CASSLAGTNTGELFF. The chain is built from TRBV7-4 and TRBJ2-2; D is unresolved. V dropped 0 bases and J dropped 0 bases, with 5 bases sitting between them. The CDR3 consists of 15 residues. The germline CDR1 and CDR2 sequences are SGHVT and SQSDAQ.